This T cell receptor (beta chain) derives from a study of blood T cell repertoires in COVID-19. This table comes from immunoSEQ multiplex PCR, and its TCRdb copy is limited to in-frame clones, with some not included. The sample lists approximately 150,000 clones; about nine tenths were seen once. The sample consisted of peripheral blood. The origin of this receptor is a man in his fifties or sixties with active or convalescent COVID-19.

The CDR3 loop reads CASSPGLAGLSTDTQYF. Written as DNA, the CDR3 is TGTGCCAGTAGTCCGGGACTAGCGGGCCTTAGCACAGATACGCAGTATTTT. The rearrangement joins TRBV19 to TRBJ2-3; TRBD2 agrees at 12 bases. This CDR3 is built from 17 residues. The germline gives CDR1 LNHDA, CDR2 SQIVND (reference sequence). V gave up 5 bases and J gave up 0 bases; unmatched junction bases: 6. The full variable domain, completed using reference TRBV19 and TRBJ2-3, is DGGITQSPKYLFRKEGQNVTLSCEQNLNHDAMYWYRQDPGQGLRLIYYSQIVNDFQKGDIAEGYSVSREKKESFPLTVTSAQKNPTAFYLCASSPGLAGLSTDTQYFGPGTRLTVL.